This TCR beta chain was sequenced during a study of cytomegalovirus exposure and HLA in healthy donors. The PCR employed 60 Vbeta primers together with 13 Jbeta primers. Clones were read by immunoSEQ multiplex PCR, and TCRdb kept only the in-frame ones, dropping some. The repertoire holds about 150,000 clones, with around 72% as singletons. Regarding this clone: What it recognizes is unknown.

The CDR3 is made up of 12 amino acids. The V end lost 4 bases, the J end lost 6 bases, and 10 bases lay between the germline ends. Germline V gene lookup returns CDR1 MNHEY and CDR2 SMNVEV (reference sequence). General study findings and limits: It was in a later analysis that TCR association rates were seen to vary by HLA locus, highest for DRB1 and lowest for HLA-C. A later analysis linked roughly 17,000 TCR beta sequences to HLA alleles at 0.05 false discovery rate.

The TCR originated in a man aged 50 to 59 in good health and CMV-seropositive. The rearrangement uses TRBV27 and TRBJ2-7, with D maybe TRBD2 (5 bases). The sequencing input was PBMCs. This CDR3 reads CASSSPAGEQYF. CDR3 nucleotides: TGTGCCAGCAGTTCCCCGGCGGGCGAGCAGTACTTC.